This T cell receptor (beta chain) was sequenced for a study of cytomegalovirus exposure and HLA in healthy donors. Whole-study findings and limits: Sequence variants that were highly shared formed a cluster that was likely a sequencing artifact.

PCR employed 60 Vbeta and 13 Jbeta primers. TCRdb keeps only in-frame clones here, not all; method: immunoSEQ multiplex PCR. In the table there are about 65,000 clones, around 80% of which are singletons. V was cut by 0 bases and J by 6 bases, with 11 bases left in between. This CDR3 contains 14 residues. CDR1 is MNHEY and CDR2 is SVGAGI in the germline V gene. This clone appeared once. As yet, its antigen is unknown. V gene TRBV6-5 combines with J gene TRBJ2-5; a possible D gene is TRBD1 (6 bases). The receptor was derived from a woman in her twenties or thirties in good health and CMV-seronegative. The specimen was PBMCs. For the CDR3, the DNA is TGTGCCAGCAGTTACTCGCAGGGGAGACAGACCCAGTACTTC. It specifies CASSYSQGRQTQYF.